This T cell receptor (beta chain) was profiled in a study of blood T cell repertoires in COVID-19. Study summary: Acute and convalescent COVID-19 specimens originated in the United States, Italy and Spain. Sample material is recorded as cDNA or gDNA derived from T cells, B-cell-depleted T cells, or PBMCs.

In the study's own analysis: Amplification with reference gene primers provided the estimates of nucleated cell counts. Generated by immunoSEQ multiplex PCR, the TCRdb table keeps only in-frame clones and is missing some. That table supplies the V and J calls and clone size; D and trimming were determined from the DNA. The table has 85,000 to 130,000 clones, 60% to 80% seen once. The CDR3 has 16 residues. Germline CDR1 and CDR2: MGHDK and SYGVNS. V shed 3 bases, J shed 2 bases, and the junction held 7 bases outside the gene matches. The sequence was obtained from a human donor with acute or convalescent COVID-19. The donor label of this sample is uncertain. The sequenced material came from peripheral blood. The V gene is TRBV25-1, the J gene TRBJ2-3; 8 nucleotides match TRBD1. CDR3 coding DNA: TGTGCCAGCAGTGAGGACAGGGTATGGGACACAGATACGCAGTATTTT. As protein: CASSEDRVWDTDTQYF.